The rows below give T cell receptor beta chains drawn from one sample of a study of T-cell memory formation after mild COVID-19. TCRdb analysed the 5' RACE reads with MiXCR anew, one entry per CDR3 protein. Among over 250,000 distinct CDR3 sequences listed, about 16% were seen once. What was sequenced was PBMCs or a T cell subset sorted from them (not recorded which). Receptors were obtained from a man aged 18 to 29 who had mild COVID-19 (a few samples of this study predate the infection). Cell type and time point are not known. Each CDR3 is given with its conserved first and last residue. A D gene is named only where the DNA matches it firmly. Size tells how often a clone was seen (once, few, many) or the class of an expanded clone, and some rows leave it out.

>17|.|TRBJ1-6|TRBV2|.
CASSAEPQSSYNSPLHF
TGTGCCAGCAGTGCGGAACCGCAGAGCTCCTATAATTCACCCCTCCACTTT
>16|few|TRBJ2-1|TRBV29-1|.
CSVEGGAPSSYNEQFF
TGCAGCGTTGAAGGTGGGGCCCCGAGCTCCTACAATGAGCAGTTCTTC
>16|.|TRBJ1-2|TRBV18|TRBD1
CASSLRQGAYPYGYTF
TGTGCCAGCTCACTCCGACAGGGGGCGTACCCGTATGGCTACACCTTC
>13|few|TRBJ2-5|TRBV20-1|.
CSASGGPQETQYF
TGCAGTGCTAGCGGGGGGCCCCAAGAGACCCAGTACTTC
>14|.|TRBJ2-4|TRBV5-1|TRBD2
CASSPRLAGNIQYF
TGCGCCAGCAGCCCTCGGCTAGCGGGAAACATTCAGTACTTC
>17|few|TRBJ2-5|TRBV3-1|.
CASSQGRSEGWRETQYF
TGTGCCAGCAGCCAAGGGAGAAGCGAGGGCTGGCGGGAGACCCAGTACTTC
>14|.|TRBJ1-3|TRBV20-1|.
CSARDPGAGNTIYF
TGCAGTGCTAGAGATCCAGGGGCTGGAAACACCATATATTTT
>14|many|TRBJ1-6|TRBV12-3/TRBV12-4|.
CASSLSRVASPLHF
TGTGCCAGCAGCCTCTCCAGGGTAGCTTCACCCCTCCACTTT
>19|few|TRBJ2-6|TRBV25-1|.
CASSETTKWTHSGANVLTF
TGTGCCAGCAGTGAAACCACTAAATGGACGCACTCTGGGGCCAACGTCCTGACTTTC
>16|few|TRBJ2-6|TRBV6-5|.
CASSTRRYSGANVLTF
TGTGCCAGCTCCACCCGGAGATACTCTGGGGCCAACGTCCTGACTTTC
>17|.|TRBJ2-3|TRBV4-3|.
CASSQVGSGPGTDTQYF
TGCGCCAGCAGCCAAGTAGGGTCAGGTCCGGGAACAGATACGCAGTATTTT
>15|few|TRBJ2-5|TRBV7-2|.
CASSIAGTVKETQYF
TGTGCCAGCAGCATTGCCGGGACGGTGAAAGAGACCCAGTACTTC
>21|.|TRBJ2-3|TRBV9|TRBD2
CASSVSMGLAGAPRISDTQYF
TGTGCCAGCAGCGTATCGATGGGACTAGCGGGGGCCCCGCGCATTTCAGATACGCAGTATTTT
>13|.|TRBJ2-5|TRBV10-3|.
CAVRHPGQETQYF
TGTGCCGTCCGACATCCAGGGCAAGAGACCCAGTACTTC
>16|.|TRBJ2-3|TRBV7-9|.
CASRPTRGDGTDTQYF
TGTGCCAGCAGGCCAACCAGGGGGGACGGCACAGATACGCAGTATTTT
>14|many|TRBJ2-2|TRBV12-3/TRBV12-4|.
CASSLGGSTGELFF
TGTGCCAGCAGTTTGGGTGGTAGCACCGGGGAGCTGTTTTTT
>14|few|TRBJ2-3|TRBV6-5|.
CASSYFGGTDTQYF
TGTGCCAGCAGTTACTTCGGGGGCACAGATACGCAGTATTTT
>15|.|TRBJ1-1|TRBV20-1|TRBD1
CSARDPGTGGMEAFF
TGCAGTGCTAGAGATCCCGGGACAGGGGGCATGGAAGCTTTCTTT
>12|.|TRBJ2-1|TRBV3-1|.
CASSGPAGEQFF
TGTGCCAGCTCCGGGCCCGCCGGGGAGCAGTTCTTC
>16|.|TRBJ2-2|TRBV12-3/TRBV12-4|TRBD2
CASSLTRGVDAGELFF
TGTGCCAGCAGTCTGACCCGGGGGGTCGATGCCGGGGAGCTGTTTTTT
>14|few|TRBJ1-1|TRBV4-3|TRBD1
CASSQEQGATEAFF
TGCGCCAGCAGCCAGGAACAGGGGGCTACTGAAGCTTTCTTT
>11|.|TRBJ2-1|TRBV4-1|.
CASSQSSEQFF
TGCGCCAGCAGCCAGAGTAGTGAGCAGTTCTTC
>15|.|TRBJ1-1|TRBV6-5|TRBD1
CASSYSAGGYTEAFF
TGTGCCAGCAGTTACTCGGCAGGGGGCTACACTGAAGCTTTCTTT
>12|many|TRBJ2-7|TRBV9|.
CASSVEGYEQYF
TGTGCCAGCAGCGTAGAGGGCTACGAGCAGTACTTC
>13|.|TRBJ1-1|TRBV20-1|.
CSARSAVNTEAFF
TGCAGTGCTAGAAGTGCGGTGAACACTGAAGCTTTCTTT
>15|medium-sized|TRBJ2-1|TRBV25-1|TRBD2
CASSELAGEVNEQFF
TGTGCCAGCAGTGAATTAGCGGGGGAGGTCAATGAGCAGTTCTTC
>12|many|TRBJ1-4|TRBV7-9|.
CAYDLSQSTLFF
TGTGCCTACGACTTATCGCAGTCTACACTGTTTTTT
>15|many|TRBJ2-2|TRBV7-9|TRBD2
CASSLDLADTGELFF
TGTGCCAGCAGCTTAGACCTAGCGGACACCGGGGAGCTGTTTTTT
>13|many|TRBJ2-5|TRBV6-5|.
CASSLTYQETQYF
TGTGCCAGCAGCCTTACGTACCAAGAGACCCAGTACTTC
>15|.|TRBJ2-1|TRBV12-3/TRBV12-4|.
CASTPDSLSYNEQFF
TGTGCCAGCACCCCGGACAGCCTCTCCTACAATGAGCAGTTCTTC
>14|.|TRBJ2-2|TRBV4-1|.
CASSQEIAPGELFF
TGCGCCAGCAGCCAAGAGATAGCCCCCGGGGAGCTGTTTTTT